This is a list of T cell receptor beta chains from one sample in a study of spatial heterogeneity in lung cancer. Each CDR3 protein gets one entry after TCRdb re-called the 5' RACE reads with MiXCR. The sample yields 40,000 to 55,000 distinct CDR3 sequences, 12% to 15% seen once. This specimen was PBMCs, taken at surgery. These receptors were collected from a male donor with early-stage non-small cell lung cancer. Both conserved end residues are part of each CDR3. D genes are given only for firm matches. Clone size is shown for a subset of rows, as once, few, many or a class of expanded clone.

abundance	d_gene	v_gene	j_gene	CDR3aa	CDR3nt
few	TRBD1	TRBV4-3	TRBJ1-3	CASSRAGGTGNTIYF	TGCGCCAGCAGCCGGGCAGGGGGCACTGGAAACACCATATATTTT
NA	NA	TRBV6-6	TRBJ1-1	CASKSAMNTEAFF	TGTGCCAGCAAATCAGCTATGAACACTGAAGCTTTCTTT
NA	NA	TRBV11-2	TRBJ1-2	CASSLEREYAGYTF	TGTGCCAGCAGCTTAGAGAGGGAATACGCTGGCTACACCTTC
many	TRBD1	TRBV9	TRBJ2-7	CASSADRGSYEQYF	TGTGCCAGCAGCGCAGACAGGGGGTCCTACGAGCAGTACTTC
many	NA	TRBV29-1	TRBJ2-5	CSVVGNEETQYF	TGCAGCGTTGTAGGGAATGAAGAGACCCAGTACTTC
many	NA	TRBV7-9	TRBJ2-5	CASSLATGIQETQYF	TGTGCCAGCAGCTTAGCGACTGGGATACAAGAGACCCAGTACTTC
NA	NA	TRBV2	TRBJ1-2	CASSEEDRPSYGYTF	TGTGCCAGCAGTGAAGAGGATAGGCCTTCCTATGGCTACACCTTC
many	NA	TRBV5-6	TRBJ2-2	CASSLGYGELFF	TGTGCCAGCAGCTTGGGTTACGGGGAGCTGTTTTTT
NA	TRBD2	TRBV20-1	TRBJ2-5	CSAEFGLANLQETQYF	TGCAGTGCTGAATTTGGACTAGCCAATCTCCAAGAGACCCAGTACTTC
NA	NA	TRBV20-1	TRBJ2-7	CSARDPSGSSYEQYF	TGCAGTGCTAGAGATCCTAGTGGGAGCTCCTACGAGCAGTACTTC
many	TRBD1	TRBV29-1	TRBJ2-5	CSVQGAEETQYF	TGCAGCGTTCAGGGGGCGGAGGAGACCCAGTACTTC
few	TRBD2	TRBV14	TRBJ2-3	CASSLRTSGRADTQYF	TGTGCCAGCAGCCTTCGGACTAGCGGGAGGGCAGATACGCAGTATTTT
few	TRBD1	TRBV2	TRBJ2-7	CASSRQGATYEQYF	TGTGCCAGCAGTAGACAGGGAGCGACCTACGAGCAGTACTTC